These 24 T cell receptor beta chains were sequenced from one sample in a study of blood T cell repertoires in COVID-19 (dated by TCRdb to the early 2020s). Libraries were built with the immunoSEQ multiplex PCR assay. TCRdb limited this immuneACCESS table to in-frame rearrangements with V and J called. A share of clones is missing; checked studies link under half to unresolved V genes, and the rest is unexplained. Here the sample has 130,000 or so clones; around four fifths occur a single time. Around 3.2% of the sample is in the top ten clones. Specimen: PBMCs or T cells enriched from blood (not recorded which). The receptors here all came from a woman in her fifties or sixties with acute COVID-19.

This clone occurred a few times. The genes are TRBV28 and TRBJ1-5, with 7 positions matching TRBD1. Germline-derived CDR1 and CDR2 are MDHEN and SYDVKM. Trimming took 6 bases from V and 3 from J; bases not matched to a gene: 5. The CDR3 length is 14 residues. CDR3 loop: CASRTGQANQPQHF. The CDR3 DNA is TGTGCCAGCAGGACCGGACAGGCCAATCAGCCCCAGCATTTT.

J is TRBJ2-2 and V is TRBV10-1; 12 bases match TRBD2. Germline V gives CDR1 WNHNN, CDR2 SYGVQD (reference sequence). V lost 5 bases to trimming and J lost 5 bases; unmatched junction nucleotides: 3. CDR3 length: 15 amino acids. The CDR3 spells CASSLGLAGTGELFF. DNA for the CDR3: TGCGCCAGCAGTCTTGGACTAGCGGGAACCGGGGAGCTGTTTTTT.

The V call is TRBV4-1, the J call TRBJ2-7; 10 nucleotides align to TRBD2. The CDR3 totals 16 residues. The germline V gene encodes CDR1 MGHRA and CDR2 YSYEKL. The junction had 8 bases not matched to a gene; V was cut back by 4 bases and J by 2 bases. CDR3 DNA: TGCGCCAGCAGCCTAACCGGGACTAGCGCCGCCTACGAGCAGTACTTC. Its translation is CASSLTGTSAAYEQYF.

CDR3 sequence reads: CASSLELAAYNEQFF. The CDR3 nucleotides are TGTGCCAGCAGTTTAGAACTAGCGGCCTACAATGAGCAGTTCTTC. The rearrangement joins TRBV27 to TRBJ2-1; 8 nucleotides agree with TRBD2. Germline values: CDR1 MNHEY, CDR2 SMNVEV (reference sequence). The CDR3 totals 15 residues. The ends lost 2 bases at V and 2 bases at J; junction bases unmatched: 2.

A single count supports this clone. The chain uses TRBV7-9 and TRBJ1-2; D unresolved. V lost 1 base to trimming and J lost 8 bases, with 8 bases between them. The CDR3 sequence is 12 residues long. CDR1 is SEHNR and CDR2 is FQNEAQ in the germline V gene (reference sequence). The CDR3 bases are TGTGCCAGCAGCTTAGTACAGTACGGCTACACCTTC. It specifies CASSLVQYGYTF. The variable domain in full, completed from reference TRBV7-9 and TRBJ1-2, reads DTGVSQNPRHKITKRGQNVTFRCDPISEHNRLYWYRQTLGQGPEFLTYFQNEAQLEKSRLLSDRFSAERPKGSFSTLEIQRTEQGDSAMYLCASSLVQYGYTFGSGTRLTVV.

This chain links TRBV6-1 with TRBJ2-1; D unclear. Per the germline V gene, CDR1 is MNHNS and CDR2 is SASEGT. CDR3 size: 16 residues. Trimming left V 2 bases short and J 0 bases short, with 11 bases between. The DNA for the CDR3 is TGTGCCAGCAGTGAACTCGGTTTGAGCTCCTACAATGAGCAGTTCTTC. This sequence encodes CASSELGLSSYNEQFF.

The V gene is TRBV27, the J gene TRBJ1-2; 7 nucleotides align to TRBD1. This CDR3 region has 13 residues. V lost 8 bases to trimming and J lost 8 bases; unmatched junction nucleotides: 11. Germline V CDR1 and CDR2: MNHEY, SMNVEV (reference sequence). Written as DNA, the CDR3 is TGTGCCAGCCGGGACAGATTATATATGGGCTACACCTTC. This codes for CASRDRLYMGYTF.

The rearrangement joins TRBV28 to TRBJ1-2; a weak D match, TRBD1 (6 bases). Trimming stripped 5 bases from V and 6 bases from J, with 19 bases between. Germline CDR1 and CDR2: MDHEN and SYDVKM. This CDR3 is built from 15 residues. CDR3 region: CASSPGNTGSHGYTF. The DNA of the CDR3 is TGTGCCAGCAGTCCCGGGAATACAGGGTCCCATGGCTACACCTTC.

The CDR3 region has the DNA TGCAGTGCTTGTGTAGTGGGGGCGCATACTAATGAAAAACTGTTTTTT. This translates into CSACVVGAHTNEKLFF. The chain uses TRBV20-1 and TRBJ1-4; weak D call: TRBD1 (6 bases). The CDR3 spans 16 residues. CDR1 is DFQATT, CDR2 SNEGSKA, per germline (reference sequence). The V end was cut by 5 bases, the J end by 2 bases, with 18 bases between.

The chain joins TRBV5-4 to TRBJ1-6; D remains unclear. In germline, CDR1 is SGHNT, CDR2 YYREEE (reference sequence). The CDR3 loop spans 18 amino acids. Trimming took off 0 bases at V and 0 bases at J, with 13 bases between the two ends. The CDR3 protein is CASSLGPPTSSYNSPLHF. CDR3 bases: TGTGCCAGCAGCTTGGGCCCCCCCACAAGCTCCTATAATTCACCCCTCCACTTT.

The genes are TRBV27 and TRBJ2-7; no definite D call. CDR1 MNHEY and CDR2 SMNVEV come from the germline V gene (reference sequence). This CDR3 has 13 residues. V lost 6 bases, J lost 1 base, and 10 bases lay in between. CDR3 nucleotide sequence: TGTGCCAGCAGCGAAACGAGTTCCTACGAGCAGTACTTC. Translation gives CASSETSSYEQYF.

The chain joins TRBV11-2 to TRBJ2-7; unclear D gene. Germline V gene data show CDR1 as SGHAT and CDR2 as FQNNGV. The CDR3 consists of 14 residues. Trimming took off 1 base at V and 0 bases at J, with 7 bases between the two ends. The CDR3 here is CASSLALLSYEQYF. The DNA of the CDR3 is TGTGCCAGCAGCTTAGCCCTCCTCTCCTACGAGCAGTACTTC.

The J gene is TRBJ1-3, the V gene TRBV4-2, with TRBD1 matching over 7 bases. V gave up 5 bases and J gave up 2 bases; unmatched junction bases: 6. CDR3 length: 15 amino acids. CDR1 and CDR2 (germline): LGHNA, YNFKEQ. The CDR3 coding sequence is TGTGCCAGCAGCACGACAGGGATACCTGGAAACACCATATATTTT. This codes for CASSTTGIPGNTIYF.

Only one count was recorded for this clone. The rearrangement uses TRBV5-4 and TRBJ2-5; 9 bases agree with TRBD2. The CDR3 extends over 14 amino acids. V lost 4 bases to trimming and J lost 7 bases; unmatched junction nucleotides: 8. Germline V gene data show CDR1 as SGHNT and CDR2 as YYREEE (reference sequence). The CDR3 nucleotides read TGTGCCAGCAGCGATCGACTAGCGGCCGTGACCCAGTACTTC. Amino acids: CASSDRLAAVTQYF.

The table lists this clone with a count of one. The rearrangement links TRBV11-3 to TRBJ1-2; D may be TRBD1 (5 bases). The CDR3 runs to 16 residues. The germline V gene encodes CDR1 SGHNT and CDR2 YENEEA. Trimming cost V 3 bases and J 4 bases, with 18 bases left between them. The CDR3 nucleotides read TGTGCCAGCAGCTTCGGAGCGGGGGGAACCCCCTATGGCTACACCTTC. Translating it yields CASSFGAGGTPYGYTF.

The gene calls are TRBV27 and TRBJ1-2; TRBD1 matches 10 bases. Germline V gene lookup returns CDR1 MNHEY and CDR2 SMNVEV (reference sequence). The CDR3 has 15 amino acids. The V gene end was trimmed by 6 bases and the J gene end by 5 bases; junction bases not matched to a gene: 9. The CDR3 is CASSFGGQGDYGYTF. In nucleotides, the CDR3 is TGTGCCAGCAGCTTCGGAGGACAGGGGGATTATGGCTACACCTTC.

The V call is TRBV6-1, the J call TRBJ2-5; TRBD2 might be the D (6 bases). The CDR3 loop spans 15 amino acids. CDR1 is MNHNS and CDR2 is SASEGT in the germline V gene. V gave up 2 bases and J gave up 2 bases, with 12 bases separating them. In nucleotides, the CDR3 is TGTGCCAGCAGTGAACCGGGACTTGGGCAAGAGACCCAGTACTTC. It encodes CASSEPGLGQETQYF.

V and J are TRBV2 and TRBJ1-6; possibly TRBD1 for D (6 bases). The CDR3 covers 15 residues. In germline, CDR1 is SNHLY, CDR2 FYNNEI. Trimming pared 4 bases from V and 8 bases from J, leaving 15 bases between. This chain's CDR3 is CASSGGLESYSPLHF. The DNA of the CDR3 is TGTGCCAGCAGTGGGGGGCTGGAGAGCTATTCACCCCTCCACTTT.

V and J are TRBV28 and TRBJ2-1, with 9 bases that match TRBD2. CDR1 is MDHEN, CDR2 SYDVKM, per germline. CDR3 length: 14 amino acids. V lost 2 bases, J lost 10 bases, and 6 bases stayed unmatched. The CDR3 bases are TGTGCCAGCAGTTTAGCGGGAGGGCCTAAGGAGCAGTTCTTC. Its protein product is CASSLAGGPKEQFF.

The rearrangement uses TRBV7-9 and TRBJ2-2; 7 bases agree with TRBD2. The CDR3 contains 15 residues. Looked up from germline, CDR1 is SEHNR and CDR2 is FQNEAQ (reference sequence). The trim removed 3 bases at V and 1 base at J, leaving 2 bases unmatched. As DNA, the CDR3 is TGTGCCAGCAGCTTGGGACTATTGAACACCGGGGAGCTGTTTTTT. It encodes CASSLGLLNTGELFF.

The J gene is TRBJ1-2, the V gene TRBV19; TRBD1 aligns across 7 bases. The CDR3 has 15 amino acids. Germline CDR1 and CDR2: LNHDA and SQIVND (reference sequence). Trimming cost V 9 bases and J 1 base; bases outside gene matches: 11. CDR3 DNA: TGTGCCAGCGGGACCGGGGACAGACTTAACTATGGCTACACCTTC. Amino acids: CASGTGDRLNYGYTF.

The rearrangement links TRBV11-3 to TRBJ2-1; no definite D call. CDR3 length: 12 residues. The germline V gene encodes CDR1 SGHNT and CDR2 YENEEA. V was pared by 5 bases and J by 5 bases, with 7 bases between. DNA for the CDR3: TGTGCCAGCAGCCCCCGTAACAATGAGCAGTTCTTC. Its translation: CASSPRNNEQFF.

The chain carries TRBV5-5 and TRBJ1-2; TRBD1 aligns across 10 bases. CDR1 and CDR2 from the germline V gene are SGHKS and YYEKEE (reference sequence). The CDR3 runs 17 residues. V gave up 4 bases and J gave up 0 bases; unmatched junction bases: 9. The CDR3 bases are TGTGCCAGCAGCGTCACCGGGACAGGGGCAACTAACTATGGCTACACCTTC. This encodes CASSVTGTGATNYGYTF.

The chain is built from TRBV4-3 and TRBJ2-3, with 12 bases fitting TRBD2. V shed 1 base and J 3 bases; nucleotides not matched to a gene: 11. The CDR3 is 19 amino acids. CDR1 and CDR2 from the germline V gene are LGHNA and YSLEER. In DNA form, the CDR3 reads TGCGCCAGCAGCCAAGGATCCCCTCTCCTAGCGGGAGGGACAGATACGCAGTATTTT. Amino acid sequence: CASSQGSPLLAGGTDTQYF.